These 26 T cell receptor beta chains were all obtained from the same sample, sequenced in a study of T cells in Graves' hyperthyroidism and ophthalmopathy. TCR beta CDR3 regions were amplified from RNA transcripts. The HTBI primer set was used in a first-round RT-PCR of the TCR CDR3. TCRdb analysed the multiplex PCR reads with MiXCR anew, one entry per CDR3 protein. The sample has some 500,000 distinct CDR3 sequences, around a quarter seen once. The sequencing input was blood. The receptors were gathered from a woman aged 25 to 39 with Graves' ophthalmopathy.

This clonotype was found many times. The genes are TRBV19 and TRBJ1-5, with 8 nucleotides matching TRBD1. Looked up from germline, CDR1 is LNHDA and CDR2 is SQIVND (reference sequence). The CDR3 has 14 amino acids. J lost 3 bases, V lost 7 bases, and 5 bases had no gene match. The CDR3 reads CASNDRGPNQPQHF. The CDR3 DNA reads as TGTGCCAGTAATGACAGGGGACCCAATCAGCCCCAGCATTTT.

This clonotype is judged medium-sized. The chain is built from TRBV6-5 and TRBJ1-1; D is perhaps TRBD1 (6 bases). The CDR3 has 13 residues. Trimming shortened V by 10 bases and J by 3 bases, and 15 bases separated the two germline ends. Germline V CDR1 and CDR2: MNHEY, SVGAGI. The CDR3 reads CATRYDRYTEAFF. CDR3 DNA: TGTGCCACACGCTACGACAGGTACACTGAAGCTTTCTTT.

The chain carries TRBV12-5 and TRBJ2-2, with 11 positions matching TRBD2. The CDR3 extends over 17 amino acids. Germline trimming cut 7 bases from V and 7 bases from J; bases unmatched to any gene: 14. CDR1 is LGHNT and CDR2 is FRNRAP in the germline V gene. The DNA for the CDR3 is TGTGCTAGTGCCCAAACCACTAGCGGGAGCAGAGACGGGGAGCTGTTTTTT. It specifies CASAQTTSGSRDGELFF.

In its sample, this clonotype was seen many times. V usage is TRBV7-9 and J usage is TRBJ2-5, with 7 bases fitting TRBD1. CDR3 length equals 14 residues. Germline CDR1 is SEHNR and CDR2 is FQNEAQ (reference sequence). V was clipped by 5 bases and J by 1 base; unmatched bases: 4. CDR3 nucleotides: TGTGCCAGCAGCAGGGGACAGACCCAAGAGACCCAGTACTTC. Protein sequence: CASSRGQTQETQYF.

There are many counts of this clonotype. CDR3 sequence (DNA): TGTGCCAGCAAGCCAGGGACCTACGAGCAGTACTTC. Protein sequence: CASKPGTYEQYF. This chain links TRBV2 with TRBJ2-7; a weak D match, TRBD1 (5 bases). Trimming shortened V by 7 bases and J by 2 bases, and 9 bases separated the two germline ends. The CDR3 has 12 amino acids. Germline-derived CDR1 and CDR2 are SNHLY and FYNNEI.

This clonotype was picked up many times. J is TRBJ2-5 and V is TRBV4-3; the match to TRBD1 covers 10 bases. The CDR3 extends over 15 amino acids. Germline lookup yields CDR1 LGHNA and CDR2 YSLEER. The junction had 4 bases not matched to a gene; V was cut back by 2 bases and J by 4 bases. CDR3 nucleotide sequence: TGCGCCAGCAGCCAACGACAGGGGGCTCCAGAGACCCAGTACTTC. Residues: CASSQRQGAPETQYF.

This rearrangement joins TRBV15 to TRBJ2-2; D uncertain. The V end lost 5 bases, the J end lost 6 bases, and 13 bases lay between the germline ends. The V gene's germline CDR1 is LNHNV and CDR2 YYDKDF (reference sequence). The CDR3 is 14 residues long. The CDR3 loop is CATSLGLGSGELFF. The CDR3 DNA sequence: TGTGCCACCAGCCTGGGCTTAGGATCCGGGGAGCTGTTTTTT.

V is TRBV20-1 and J is TRBJ2-7; TRBD2 aligns across 13 bases. CDR1 is DFQATT and CDR2 is SNEGSKA in the germline V gene (reference sequence). With 6 bases clipped from V and 4 bases from J, the junction kept 3 bases outside the gene matches. This CDR3 has 13 amino acids. DNA of the CDR3: TGCAGTGCCCGGACTAGCGGGAGATACGAGCAGTACTTC. This gives the protein CSARTSGRYEQYF.

The chain combines TRBV5-1 with TRBJ1-5, with no clear D. Germline-derived CDR1 and CDR2 are SGHRS and YFSETQ. The length of the CDR3 is 15 residues. Between the trimmed V and J ends, which lost 4 bases and 0 bases, there was a span of 11 bases. The CDR3 region is CASSPDGHSNQPQHF. The CDR3 DNA reads as TGCGCCAGCAGCCCGGATGGTCATAGCAATCAGCCCCAGCATTTT.

V usage is TRBV10-3 and J usage is TRBJ1-1; D not certain. The CDR3 contains 12 residues. V was shortened by 8 bases and J by 2 bases, with 9 bases between the two germline ends. Looked up from germline, CDR1 is ENHRY and CDR2 is SYGVKD. CDR3 loop: CAIAASNTEAFF. The CDR3 bases are TGTGCCATCGCCGCCAGCAACACTGAAGCTTTCTTT.

This clonotype came up many times. V usage is TRBV6-1 and J usage is TRBJ1-2; 7 positions match TRBD1. This CDR3 has 14 residues. CDR1 is MNHNS and CDR2 is SASEGT in the germline V gene. V was clipped by 3 bases and J by 4 bases; unmatched bases: 5. CDR3 DNA sequence: TGTGCCAGCAGTGAGGGGACAGCTTTCTATGGCTACACCTTC. It yields the protein CASSEGTAFYGYTF.

The chain couples TRBV7-2 to TRBJ2-4; TRBD2 agrees at 13 bases. Germline V CDR1 and CDR2: SGHTA, FQGNSA. This CDR3 spans 15 amino acids. V was clipped by 1 base and J by 13 bases; unmatched bases: 7. DNA for the CDR3: TGTGCCAGCAGCTTAGGGGGAGGACTAGCGGGGGTGCAGTACTTC. Protein product: CASSLGGGLAGVQYF.

The chain is built from TRBV29-1 and TRBJ2-5; D is unclear. CDR3 length: 13 amino acids. Germline-derived CDR1 and CDR2 are SQVTM and ANQGSEA. Trimming shortened V by 0 bases and J by 5 bases, and 10 bases separated the two germline ends. CDR3: CSVEEYGRETQYF. For the CDR3, the DNA is TGCAGCGTTGAAGAGTACGGTCGGGAGACCCAGTACTTC.

There are many counts of this clonotype. This chain's CDR3 is CASFLRQITNTEAFF. The CDR3 bases are TGTGCCAGCTTCCTACGACAGATAACGAACACTGAAGCTTTCTTT. The V and J genes are TRBV5-8 and TRBJ1-1; tentatively, D is TRBD1 (5 bases). Trimming cost V 7 bases and J 1 base, with 17 bases left between them. The CDR3 contains 15 residues. Germline values: CDR1 SGHTS, CDR2 YDEGEE.

In this sample, this clonotype turned up many times. The chain has TRBV10-3 and TRBJ1-5, with D uncertain. Germline-derived CDR1 and CDR2 are ENHRY and SYGVKD. The CDR3 is 12 amino acids. Trimming shortened V by 4 bases and J by 7 bases, and 8 bases separated the two germline ends. In DNA form, the CDR3 reads TGTGCCATCAGTGGGACTCAACAGCCCCAGCATTTT. Residues: CAISGTQQPQHF.

The table lists this clonotype with many counts. The chain couples TRBV11-2 to TRBJ2-7, with 7 bases identical to TRBD2. Per the germline V gene, CDR1 is SGHAT and CDR2 is FQNNGV. J gave up 2 bases and V 1 base, and 5 bases lay outside the gene matches. The CDR3 spans 15 residues. Here the CDR3 reads CASSLGLGGAYEQYF. The CDR3 coding sequence is TGTGCCAGCAGCTTAGGGTTGGGGGGGGCCTACGAGCAGTACTTC.

This clonotype has ten or more counts. The V gene is TRBV12-3 or TRBV12-4, the J gene TRBJ1-2, with 7 positions matching TRBD1. Trimming cost V 5 bases and J 8 bases; bases outside gene matches: 14. CDR3 size: 15 residues. The CDR3 DNA is TGTGCCAGCAGTACAATACGACAGGGCCTCTTCGGCTACACCTTC. Translated, it gives CASSTIRQGLFGYTF.

This clonotype was seen repeatedly, ten times or more. The rearrangement joins TRBV28 to TRBJ1-5; possible D gene TRBD1, 6 bases. The CDR3 contains 17 residues. Trimming stripped 6 bases from V and 2 bases from J, with 20 bases between. The germline V gene has CDR1 MDHEN and CDR2 SYDVKM. CDR3 nucleotide sequence: TGTGCCAGCAGCTCTAGCCCAACAGGGTCGGGCAATCAGCCCCAGCATTTT. Translating it yields CASSSSPTGSGNQPQHF. Combining the CDR3 with reference TRBV28 and TRBJ1-5 gives the whole variable domain DVKVTQSSRYLVKRTGEKVFLECVQDMDHENMFWYRQDPGLGLRLIYFSYDVKMKEKGDIPEGYSVSREKKERFSLILESASTNQTSMYLCASSSSPTGSGNQPQHFGDGTRLSIL.

This clonotype was recorded at least ten times. This rearrangement joins TRBV2 to TRBJ2-7; weak D call: TRBD1 (5 bases). Germline values: CDR1 SNHLY, CDR2 FYNNEI. The CDR3 runs to 12 residues. Trimming stripped 6 bases from V and 4 bases from J, with 10 bases between. This CDR3 is CASRLTAYEQYF. The CDR3 DNA is TGTGCCAGCAGATTGACAGCGTACGAGCAGTACTTC. The complete variable domain, with remaining parts taken from reference TRBV2 and TRBJ2-7, reads EPEVTQTPSHQVTQMGQEVILRCVPISNHLYFYWYRQILGQKVEFLVSFYNNEISEKSEIFDDQFSVERPDGSNFTLKIRSTKLEDSAMYFCASRLTAYEQYFGPGTRLTVT.

This clonotype was detected only a few times. The chain is built from TRBV5-1 and TRBJ1-1; D not resolved. CDR1 and CDR2 (germline): SGHRS, YFSETQ. The CDR3 is 15 residues long. Trimming stripped 4 bases from V and 3 bases from J, with 16 bases between. The CDR3 coding sequence is TGCGCCAGCAGCGAGGGTAGAAGAAGGGACACTGAAGCTTTCTTT. Amino acids: CASSEGRRRDTEAFF.

This clonotype has ten or more counts. The chain is built from TRBV5-1 and TRBJ1-1; weak D call: TRBD1 (5 bases). Germline V gene lookup returns CDR1 SGHRS and CDR2 YFSETQ. V lost 4 bases to trimming and J lost 1 base, with 11 bases between them. The CDR3 loop spans 14 amino acids. The DNA of the CDR3 is TGCGCCAGCAGCAGGGGCGGGGGGAACACTGAAGCTTTCTTT. This translates into CASSRGGGNTEAFF.

The chain couples TRBV7-2 to TRBJ2-5; possible D gene TRBD1, 5 bases. V lost 3 bases and J 1 base, leaving 12 bases between the germline ends. This CDR3 comprises 15 residues. Germline loops: CDR1 SGHTA, CDR2 FQGNSA. DNA for the CDR3: TGTGCCAGCAGCTTCGCAGGGCAGGCCCAAGAGACCCAGTACTTC. Its protein product is CASSFAGQAQETQYF.

This clonotype was recorded many times. The chain recombines TRBV10-3 with TRBJ2-6; D call uncertain. The CDR3 contains 14 residues. V lost 7 bases to trimming and J lost 2 bases, with 9 bases between them. Germline V lookup: CDR1 ENHRY, CDR2 SYGVKD. The CDR3 DNA reads as TGTGCCATCAACCCAGGAACTGGGGCCAACGTCCTGACTTTC. Amino acid sequence: CAINPGTGANVLTF.

This clonotype has a count of ten or more. The chain uses TRBV7-8 and TRBJ2-5; D perhaps matches TRBD1 (5 bases). The CDR3 loop spans 14 amino acids. The germline V gene encodes CDR1 SGHVS and CDR2 FQNEAQ. The V end was cut by 3 bases, the J end by 4 bases, with 12 bases between. CDR3 bases: TGTGCCAGCAGCTTCATAGGGGTTGGAGAGACCCAGTACTTC. Its translation: CASSFIGVGETQYF.

In its sample, this clonotype was seen many times. The gene calls are TRBV4-1 and TRBJ1-1, with D possibly TRBD1 on 5 matching bases. In germline, CDR1 is MGHRA, CDR2 YSYEKL. V lost 3 bases to trimming and J lost 4 bases, with 12 bases between them. CDR3 size: 14 residues. CDR3 sequence: CASSHAGGVTEAFF. In nucleotides, the CDR3 is TGCGCCAGCAGCCATGCCGGGGGGGTCACTGAAGCTTTCTTT.

This clonotype appeared many times. The chain uses TRBV12-3 or TRBV12-4 and TRBJ2-5; D perhaps matches TRBD1 (6 bases). The length of the CDR3 is 14 residues. V lost 6 bases and J lost 1, with 12 bases in between. The CDR3: CASRIGQTQETQYF. The CDR3 DNA sequence: TGTGCCAGCAGGATAGGACAGACCCAAGAGACCCAGTACTTC.